This is a list of T cell receptor beta chains from one sample in a study of T-cell memory formation after mild COVID-19. TCRdb called the 5' RACE reads again in MiXCR, with one record for every CDR3 protein. The data hold about 560,000 distinct CDR3 sequences, with about 20% observed a single time. Sequenced input: PBMCs or a T cell subset sorted from them (not recorded which). These receptor sequences come from an adult woman who had mild COVID-19 (a few samples of this study predate the infection). Cell type and time point are not known. The CDR3 runs from the conserved cysteine through the conserved F or W. The order of the fields is CDR3 length, V gene, J gene, CDR3 protein.

cdr3_length: 15
v_call: TRBV4-1
j_call: TRBJ1-1
cdr3_aa: CASSQGRQAKTAAFF

cdr3_length: 17
v_call: TRBV11-2
j_call: TRBJ2-3
cdr3_aa: CASSFHRSGVGTDTQYF

cdr3_length: 16
v_call: TRBV12-3/TRBV12-4
j_call: TRBJ2-1
cdr3_aa: CASREGRASSYNEQFF

cdr3_length: 14
v_call: TRBV29-1
j_call: TRBJ1-2
cdr3_aa: CSVAEQAVNYGYTF

cdr3_length: 15
v_call: TRBV27
j_call: TRBJ2-2
cdr3_aa: CASSYQGGRVGELFF

cdr3_length: 14
v_call: TRBV4-1
j_call: TRBJ2-1
cdr3_aa: CASSQFAGYNEQFF

cdr3_length: 15
v_call: TRBV11-1
j_call: TRBJ2-1
cdr3_aa: CASSLGRSLYNEQFF

cdr3_length: 14
v_call: TRBV7-6
j_call: TRBJ1-2
cdr3_aa: CASSPTTGDYGYTF

cdr3_length: 15
v_call: TRBV25-1
j_call: TRBJ2-3
cdr3_aa: CASSIGQESTDTQYF

cdr3_length: 15
v_call: TRBV6-1
j_call: TRBJ1-1
cdr3_aa: CASRMDRVSYTEAFF

cdr3_length: 12
v_call: TRBV12-3/TRBV12-4
j_call: TRBJ1-2
cdr3_aa: CASSLSQRGYTF

cdr3_length: 12
v_call: TRBV29-1
j_call: TRBJ1-5
cdr3_aa: CSVGAEDQPQHF

cdr3_length: 13
v_call: TRBV5-1
j_call: TRBJ2-1
cdr3_aa: CASSFVGYNEQFF

cdr3_length: 14
v_call: TRBV5-4
j_call: TRBJ1-2
cdr3_aa: CASSRTTGIYGYTF

cdr3_length: 14
v_call: TRBV7-8
j_call: TRBJ2-3
cdr3_aa: CASSPRLGTDTQYF

cdr3_length: 16
v_call: TRBV29-1
j_call: TRBJ2-5
cdr3_aa: CSVEDFRGGRGETQYF

cdr3_length: 14
v_call: TRBV7-9
j_call: TRBJ2-7
cdr3_aa: CASSLSDSAYEQYF

cdr3_length: 16
v_call: TRBV14
j_call: TRBJ2-2
cdr3_aa: CASSQGRVGLTGELFF

cdr3_length: 13
v_call: TRBV27
j_call: TRBJ1-1
cdr3_aa: CASSSHRGGEAFF

cdr3_length: 13
v_call: TRBV27
j_call: TRBJ2-7
cdr3_aa: CASTLGLGGEQYF

cdr3_length: 15
v_call: TRBV3-1
j_call: TRBJ1-3
cdr3_aa: CASSGLAGYGNTIYF

cdr3_length: 13
v_call: TRBV3-1
j_call: TRBJ2-7
cdr3_aa: CASSYGRYYEQYF

cdr3_length: 17
v_call: TRBV11-2
j_call: TRBJ2-2
cdr3_aa: CASSLDHQGANTGELFF

cdr3_length: 16
v_call: TRBV6-1
j_call: TRBJ2-1
cdr3_aa: CASSVKGQGPYNEQFF

cdr3_length: 14
v_call: TRBV7-8
j_call: TRBJ1-5
cdr3_aa: CASTLRGDFGPQHF

cdr3_length: 15
v_call: TRBV7-3
j_call: TRBJ2-1
cdr3_aa: CASSFLASAYNEQFF